Listed below are T cell receptor beta chains from one sample, sequenced in a study of blood T cell repertoires in COVID-19. Profiled with immunoSEQ multiplex PCR; TCRdb holds only in-frame clones, not every one. The sample lists about 210,000 clones; under 90% were seen once. Specimen: peripheral blood. These receptors all stem from a woman aged 40 to 49 with active or convalescent COVID-19. The CDR3 runs from the conserved cysteine through the conserved F or W. Each record gives: CDR3 protein, CDR3 DNA, D gene, clone size, V gene, J gene. A D gene is named only where the DNA matches it firmly. Only some rows state a clone size, as once, few, many or a class for expanded clones.

CASRVDRGGNQPQHF,TGTGCCAGCAGGGTCGACAGGGGTGGCAATCAGCCCCAGCATTTT,TRBD1,-,TRBV2,TRBJ1-5
CASSLREAGYGYTF,TGTGCCAGCAGCTTAAGGGAGGCGGGCTATGGCTACACCTTC,-,-,TRBV7-2,TRBJ1-2
CASSPGSTPLPEQYF,TGCGCCAGCAGCCCCGGTTCCACCCCTCTCCCCGAGCAGTACTTC,-,-,TRBV5-1,TRBJ2-7
CASSRQGLYEQYF,TGTGCCAGTAGCCGACAGGGACTCTACGAGCAGTACTTC,-,-,TRBV19,TRBJ2-7
CASSLGGQTTDTQYF,TGCGCCAGCAGCTTGGGCGGACAGACAACAGATACGCAGTATTTT,-,-,TRBV5-1,TRBJ2-3
CASSDQGGTEAFF,TGTGCCAGCAGTGACCAAGGGGGAACTGAAGCTTTCTTT,-,-,TRBV6-4,TRBJ1-1
CASSVLREPLVF,TGTGCCAGCAGCGTATTGAGGGAGCCCCTGGTCTTC,-,-,TRBV9,TRBJ2-1
CASSFWPVVYGYTF,TGTGCCAGCAGTTTCTGGCCTGTGGTTTATGGCTACACCTTC,-,-,TRBV28,TRBJ1-2
CASSPIQAVATNEKLFF,TGTGCCAGCAGCCCTATCCAGGCAGTTGCAACTAATGAAAAACTGTTTTTT,-,few,TRBV7-8,TRBJ1-4
CASSPETGGYGYTF,TGTGCCAGCAGTCCGGAGACAGGGGGCTATGGCTACACCTTC,TRBD1,-,TRBV28,TRBJ1-2
CASSLPHNEQFF,TGCGCCAGCAGCCTCCCTCACAATGAGCAGTTCTTC,-,-,TRBV5-1,TRBJ2-1